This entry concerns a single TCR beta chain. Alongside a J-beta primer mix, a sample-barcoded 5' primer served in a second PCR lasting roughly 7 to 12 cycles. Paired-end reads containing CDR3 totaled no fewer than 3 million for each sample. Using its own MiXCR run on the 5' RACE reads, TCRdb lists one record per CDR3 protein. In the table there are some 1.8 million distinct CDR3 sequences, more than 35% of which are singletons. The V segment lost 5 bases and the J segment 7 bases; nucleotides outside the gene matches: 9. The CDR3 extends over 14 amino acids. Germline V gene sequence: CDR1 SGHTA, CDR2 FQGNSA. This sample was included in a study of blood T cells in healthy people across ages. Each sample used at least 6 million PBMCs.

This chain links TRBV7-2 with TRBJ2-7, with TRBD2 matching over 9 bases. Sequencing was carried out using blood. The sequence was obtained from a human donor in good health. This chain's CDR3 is CASSPRGGRGEQYF. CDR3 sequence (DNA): TGTGCCAGCAGCCCGCGGGGGGGCCGGGGAGAGCAGTACTTC.